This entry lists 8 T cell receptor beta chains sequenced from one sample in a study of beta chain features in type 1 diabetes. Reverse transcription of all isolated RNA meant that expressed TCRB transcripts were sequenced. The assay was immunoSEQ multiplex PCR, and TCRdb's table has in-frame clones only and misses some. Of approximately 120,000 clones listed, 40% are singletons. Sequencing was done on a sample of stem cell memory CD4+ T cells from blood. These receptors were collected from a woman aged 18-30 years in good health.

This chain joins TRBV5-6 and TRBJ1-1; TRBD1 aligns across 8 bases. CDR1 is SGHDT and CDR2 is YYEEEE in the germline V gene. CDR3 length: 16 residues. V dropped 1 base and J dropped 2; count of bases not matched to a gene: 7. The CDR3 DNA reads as TGTGCCAGCAGCTTGCGACAGGGGTGGGCCAACACTGAAGCTTTCTTT. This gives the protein CASSLRQGWANTEAFF.

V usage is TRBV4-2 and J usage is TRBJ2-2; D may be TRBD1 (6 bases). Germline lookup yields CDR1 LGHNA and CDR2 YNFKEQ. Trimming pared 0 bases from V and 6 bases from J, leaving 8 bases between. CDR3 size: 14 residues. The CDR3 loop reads CASSQDQGSGELFF. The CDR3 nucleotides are TGTGCCAGCAGCCAAGATCAGGGGTCCGGGGAGCTGTTTTTT.

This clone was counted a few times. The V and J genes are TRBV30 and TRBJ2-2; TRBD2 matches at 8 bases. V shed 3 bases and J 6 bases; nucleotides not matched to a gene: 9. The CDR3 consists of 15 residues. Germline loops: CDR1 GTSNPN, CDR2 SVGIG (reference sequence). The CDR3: CAWRAWRGEAGELFF. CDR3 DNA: TGTGCCTGGAGGGCCTGGCGGGGGGAAGCCGGGGAGCTGTTTTTT.

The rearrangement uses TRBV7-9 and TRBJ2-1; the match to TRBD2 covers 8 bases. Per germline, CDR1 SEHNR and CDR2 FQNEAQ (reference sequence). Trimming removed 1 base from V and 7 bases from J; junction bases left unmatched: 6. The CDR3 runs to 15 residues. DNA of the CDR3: TGTGCCAGCAGCTTAGGGGCGGGAGGTTGGAATGAGCAGTTCTTC. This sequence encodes CASSLGAGGWNEQFF.

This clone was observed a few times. The CDR3 spells CASRMSGGNSYEQYF. DNA of the CDR3: TGTGCCAGCAGGATGAGCGGGGGGAACTCCTACGAGCAGTACTTC. J is TRBJ2-7 and V is TRBV28, with TRBD2 matching over 9 bases. CDR1 MDHEN and CDR2 SYDVKM come from the germline V gene. The CDR3 totals 15 residues. V gave up 6 bases and J gave up 0 bases; unmatched junction bases: 6. The full variable domain, its missing parts supplied by reference TRBV28 and TRBJ2-7, is DVKVTQSSRYLVKRTGEKVFLECVQDMDHENMFWYRQDPGLGLRLIYFSYDVKMKEKGDIPEGYSVSREKKERFSLILESASTNQTSMYLCASRMSGGNSYEQYFGPGTRLTVT.

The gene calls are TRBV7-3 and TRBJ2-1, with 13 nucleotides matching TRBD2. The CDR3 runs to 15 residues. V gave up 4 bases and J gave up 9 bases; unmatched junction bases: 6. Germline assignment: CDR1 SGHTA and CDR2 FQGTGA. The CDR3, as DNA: TGTGCCAGCAGCTCAACTAGCGGGAGGGTTGGTGAGCAGTTCTTC. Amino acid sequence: CASSSTSGRVGEQFF. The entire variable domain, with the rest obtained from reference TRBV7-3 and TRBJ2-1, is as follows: GAGVSQTPSNKVTEKGKYVELRCDPISGHTALYWYRQSLGQGPEFLIYFQGTGAADDSGLPNDRFFAVRPEGSVSTLKIQRTERGDSAVYLCASSSTSGRVGEQFFGPGTRLTVL.

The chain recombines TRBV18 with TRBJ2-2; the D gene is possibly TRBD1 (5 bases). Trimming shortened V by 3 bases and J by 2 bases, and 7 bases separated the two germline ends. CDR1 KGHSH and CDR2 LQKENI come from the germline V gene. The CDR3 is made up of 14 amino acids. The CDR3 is CASSPTVNTGELFF. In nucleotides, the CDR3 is TGTGCCAGCTCACCGACAGTTAACACCGGGGAGCTGTTTTTT.

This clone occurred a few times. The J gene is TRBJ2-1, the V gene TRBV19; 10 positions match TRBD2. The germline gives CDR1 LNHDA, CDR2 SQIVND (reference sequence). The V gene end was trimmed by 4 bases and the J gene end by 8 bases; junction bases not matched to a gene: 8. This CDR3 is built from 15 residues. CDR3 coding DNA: TGTGCCAGTAGTACACTAGCGGGATCAGGGGATGAGCAGTTCTTC. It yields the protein CASSTLAGSGDEQFF.